A single sample is the source of the 14 T cell receptor beta chains below, sequenced in a study of CD4 T cells in relation to SARS-CoV-2 and coronaviruses. The unexposed donors gave CD4+ T cells in about 2011-2018, prior to COVID-19. Only in-frame clones appear in the TCRdb table, and some are missing; sequencing was by immunoSEQ multiplex PCR. The data show approximately 70,000 clones, approximately 93% seen once. The sequencing input was naive CD4+ T cells from PBMCs. Subset in this sample: naive CD4+ T cells isolated by negative enrichment. The receptors derive from a human donor in good health.

The chain uses TRBV4-1 and TRBJ1-3; a weak D match, TRBD1 (5 bases). Trimming shortened V by 0 bases and J by 0 bases, and 12 bases separated the two germline ends. This CDR3 spans 17 amino acids. Germline CDR1 is MGHRA and CDR2 is YSYEKL. The CDR3 coding sequence is TGCGCCAGCAGCCAAGATCCGGGGCCCAGCTCTGGAAACACCATATATTTT. The encoded protein is CASSQDPGPSSGNTIYF.

V and J are TRBV3-1 (or the pseudogene TRBV3-2) and TRBJ2-3, with 15 bases fitting TRBD2. Germline V gene sequence: CDR1 LGHDT, CDR2 YNNKEL (reference sequence). V trimming: 6 bases; J trimming: 4 bases; junction bases outside the gene matches: 11. There are 18 residues in the CDR3. The CDR3 here is CASSPGLAGGPGPDTQYF. The CDR3 nucleotides are TGTGCCAGCAGTCCGGGACTAGCGGGGGGTCCCGGTCCAGATACGCAGTATTTT.

This chain connects TRBV10-3 to TRBJ2-2, with 14 bases matching TRBD2. The CDR3 extends over 21 amino acids. Germline trimming cut 6 bases from V and 5 bases from J; bases unmatched to any gene: 20. CDR1 is ENHRY, CDR2 SYGVKD, per germline. The CDR3 DNA follows: TGTGCCATCAGCCAAGGAAGGGGGACTAGCGGGAGTTCAGGAAAGACCGGGGAGCTGTTTTTT. The encoded protein is CAISQGRGTSGSSGKTGELFF.

CDR3: CATTLGNGYTF. The CDR3, as DNA: TGTGCCACCACCCTGGGAAATGGCTACACCTTC. V gene TRBV28 combines with J gene TRBJ1-2; D gene uncertain. The CDR3 sequence is 11 residues long. Germline V gene lookup returns CDR1 MDHEN and CDR2 SYDVKM. Trimming removed 10 bases at V and 6 bases at J, with 12 bases between.

V and J are TRBV4-2 and TRBJ1-4, with D possibly being TRBD1 (5 bases). In germline, CDR1 is LGHNA, CDR2 YNFKEQ. This CDR3 region has 15 residues. Trimming cost V 2 bases and J 7 bases, with 14 bases left between them. The CDR3 DNA follows: TGTGCCAGCAGCCAAACGGGGCCATCCCGTGAAAAACTGTTTTTT. Its translation is CASSQTGPSREKLFF.

The chain couples TRBV9 to TRBJ2-3; 7 bases map to TRBD2. CDR1 and CDR2 from the germline V gene are SGDLS and YYNGEE. V lost 7 bases, J lost 0 bases, and 8 bases stayed unmatched. The CDR3 is made up of 15 amino acids. DNA for the CDR3: TGTGCCAGCGCCAAGAGGCGGGAGAGCACAGATACGCAGTATTTT. The encoded protein is CASAKRRESTDTQYF. The whole variable domain, filled in from reference TRBV9 and TRBJ2-3, reads DSGVTQTPKHLITATGQRVTLRCSPRSGDLSVYWYQQSLDQGLQFLIQYYNGEERAKGNILERFSAQQFPDLHSELNLSSLELGDSALYFCASAKRRESTDTQYFGPGTRLTVL.

This clone was seen only once. The rearrangement joins TRBV5-8 to TRBJ2-7; no clear D gene. CDR1 and CDR2 from the germline V gene are SGHTS and YDEGEE. The length of the CDR3 is 15 residues. V was clipped by 0 bases and J by 3 bases, with 13 bases between them. The DNA of the CDR3 is TGTGCCAGCAGCTTGGCAGGAGAAACCTACTACGAGCAGTACTTC. This translates into CASSLAGETYYEQYF.

The chain employs TRBV30 and TRBJ1-1, with D unclear. Trimming stripped 0 bases from V and 4 bases from J, with 9 bases between. This CDR3 region has 13 residues. Germline-derived CDR1 and CDR2 are GTSNPN and SVGIG (reference sequence). CDR3 in DNA: TGTGCCTGGAGTGTACGCAGAGGCACTGAAGCTTTCTTT. This sequence encodes CAWSVRRGTEAFF.

The gene calls are TRBV4-3 and TRBJ1-1, with D maybe TRBD1 (5 bases). Germline V gene sequence: CDR1 LGHNA, CDR2 YSLEER. The length of the CDR3 is 15 residues. V lost 4 bases and J 3 bases, leaving 15 bases between the germline ends. CDR3 residues: CASSLETGADTEAFF. As DNA, the CDR3 is TGCGCCAGCAGCCTAGAGACCGGGGCGGACACTGAAGCTTTCTTT.

CDR3 sequence (DNA): TGCAGCGTTGACGCGACAGGGGGGATCGGCGTGAACACTGAAGCTTTCTTT. This translates into CSVDATGGIGVNTEAFF. The chain recombines TRBV29-1 with TRBJ1-1; 9 positions agree with TRBD1. The germline gives CDR1 SQVTM, CDR2 ANQGSEA. The CDR3 is 17 amino acids. J was trimmed by 0 bases and V by 3 bases; bases with no gene match: 11.

This clone appeared a single time. The chain is built from TRBV14 and TRBJ2-7; D may match TRBD1 or TRBD2 (6 bases each). The germline gives CDR1 SGHDN, CDR2 FVKESK. The CDR3 sequence is 16 residues long. Between the trimmed V and J ends, which lost 1 base and 5 bases, there was a span of 18 bases. CDR3 sequence: CASSQAGGLSRHEQYF. The CDR3 DNA sequence: TGTGCCAGCAGCCAAGCCGGGGGCCTTTCTCGGCACGAGCAGTACTTC.

The gene calls are TRBV30 and TRBJ2-6; possibly TRBD1 for D (5 bases). V was trimmed by 0 bases and J by 0 bases, leaving 6 bases between them. Germline CDR1 is GTSNPN and CDR2 is SVGIG (reference sequence). The CDR3 is made up of 15 amino acids. The DNA for the CDR3 is TGTGCCTGGAGTGTAGGGGACTCTGGGGCCAACGTCCTGACTTTC. Its translation is CAWSVGDSGANVLTF.

J is TRBJ1-5 and V is TRBV7-8; 8 bases agree with TRBD1. Germline CDR1 SGHVS, CDR2 FQNEAQ. With V trimmed by 2 bases and J by 6 bases, 12 bases remained unmatched. This CDR3 is built from 17 residues. The CDR3 loop reads CASSLRVRTGNRQPQHF. The CDR3 region has the DNA TGTGCCAGCAGCTTACGGGTCAGGACAGGGAATCGTCAGCCCCAGCATTTT.

This rearrangement joins TRBV7-7 to TRBJ2-2; either TRBD1 or TRBD2 may fit D (5 bases each). Trimming shortened V by 5 bases and J by 7 bases, and 14 bases separated the two germline ends. This CDR3 spans 14 amino acids. Germline CDR1 reads SSHAT; CDR2 reads FNYEAQ (reference sequence). CDR3 in amino acids: CASSPGPGGGELFF. The CDR3 DNA reads TGTGCCAGCAGCCCGGGGCCGGGCGGCGGGGAGCTGTTTTTT.